A selection of T cell receptor beta chains follows, all from one sample in a study of T cell clones after liver transplantation. TCRdb's copy holds only in-frame clones and misses some; the assay was immunoSEQ multiplex PCR. The repertoire holds tens of thousands of clones, with more than 85% as singletons. Sequencing used CD4+ T cells from blood, obtained approximately 25 months after liver transplant. These TCRs come from a human patient who received a liver transplant. Some T cells may originate from the graft donor. Each CDR3 is given with its conserved first and last residue. Each record gives: D gene, V gene, clone size, J gene, CDR3 protein, CDR3 DNA. The D gene is left open where the match is weak. Part of the rows lack a size; the others show once, few, many or a class for expanded clones.

d_call: TRBD2
v_call: TRBV5-1
clone_size: .
j_call: TRBJ2-2
cdr3_aa: CASSLGGRATGELFF
cdr3_nt: TGCGCCAGCAGCTTGGGCGGGAGGGCCACCGGGGAGCTGTTTTTT

d_call: .
v_call: TRBV25-1
clone_size: .
j_call: TRBJ1-2
cdr3_aa: CASSDREYGYTF
cdr3_nt: TGTGCCAGCAGTGACCGAGAGTATGGCTACACCTTC

d_call: TRBD1
v_call: TRBV19
clone_size: once
j_call: TRBJ1-1
cdr3_aa: CASSLPGQGLNTEAFF
cdr3_nt: TGTGCCAGTAGTCTTCCGGGACAGGGACTGAACACTGAAGCTTTCTTT

d_call: .
v_call: TRBV7-8
clone_size: .
j_call: TRBJ1-5
cdr3_aa: CASSFGSGPRISSNQPQHF
cdr3_nt: TGTGCCAGCAGCTTTGGATCCGGGCCGCGGATTTCTAGCAATCAGCCCCAGCATTTT

d_call: TRBD2
v_call: TRBV10-3
clone_size: few
j_call: TRBJ2-1
cdr3_aa: CAISRVTSGNEQFF
cdr3_nt: TGTGCCATCAGCCGTGTGACTAGCGGCAATGAGCAGTTCTTC

d_call: TRBD2
v_call: TRBV5-6
clone_size: .
j_call: TRBJ2-3
cdr3_aa: CASSPSTSESTDTQYF
cdr3_nt: TGTGCCAGCAGCCCCTCAACTAGCGAAAGCACAGATACGCAGTATTTT

d_call: .
v_call: TRBV2
clone_size: .
j_call: TRBJ2-7
cdr3_aa: CASSRDGTYEQYF
cdr3_nt: TGTGCCAGCAGTCGGGACGGTACCTACGAGCAGTACTTC

d_call: TRBD2
v_call: TRBV7-2
clone_size: .
j_call: TRBJ2-1
cdr3_aa: CASSPRRSGSYNEQFF
cdr3_nt: TGTGCCAGCAGCCCTCGGAGGAGCGGGAGCTACAATGAGCAGTTCTTC

d_call: .
v_call: TRBV21-1
clone_size: .
j_call: TRBJ1-2
cdr3_aa: CASSKEVWERSYGYTF
cdr3_nt: TGTGCCAGCAGCAAAGAGGTCTGGGAAAGGTCCTATGGCTACACCTTC

d_call: TRBD2
v_call: TRBV4-2
clone_size: .
j_call: TRBJ2-1
cdr3_aa: CASSRAGAYNEQFF
cdr3_nt: TGTGCCAGCAGCCGAGCGGGGGCCTACAATGAGCAGTTCTTC

d_call: TRBD1
v_call: TRBV6-4
clone_size: .
j_call: TRBJ1-5
cdr3_aa: CASNQDRDGNQPQHF
cdr3_nt: TGTGCCAGCAACCAGGACAGGGATGGCAATCAGCCCCAGCATTTT

d_call: TRBD2
v_call: TRBV7-2
clone_size: once
j_call: TRBJ2-7
cdr3_aa: CASSLDTLAGEQYF
cdr3_nt: TGTGCCAGCAGCTTAGATACTCTAGCGGGAGAGCAGTACTTC

d_call: TRBD2
v_call: TRBV19
clone_size: .
j_call: TRBJ2-2
cdr3_aa: CASSIASGRTGELFF
cdr3_nt: TGTGCCAGTAGTATTGCTAGCGGCCGCACCGGGGAGCTGTTTTTT

d_call: .
v_call: TRBV5-4
clone_size: .
j_call: TRBJ2-1
cdr3_aa: CASSSRETVNEQFF
cdr3_nt: TGTGCCAGCAGCTCAAGGGAAACAGTCAATGAGCAGTTCTTC

d_call: .
v_call: TRBV19
clone_size: .
j_call: TRBJ1-2
cdr3_aa: CASSRMEKGGYTF
cdr3_nt: TGTGCCAGTAGTCGCATGGAGAAGGGTGGCTACACCTTC

d_call: .
v_call: TRBV28
clone_size: .
j_call: TRBJ1-2
cdr3_aa: CASSPANYGYTF
cdr3_nt: TGTGCAAGCAGTCCAGCAAACTATGGCTACACCTTC

d_call: .
v_call: TRBV5-1
clone_size: .
j_call: TRBJ2-1
cdr3_aa: CASIEGPHEQFF
cdr3_nt: TGCGCCAGCATAGAGGGCCCCCATGAGCAGTTCTTC

d_call: .
v_call: TRBV6-5
clone_size: .
j_call: TRBJ1-3
cdr3_aa: CASVAVFPSGNTIYF
cdr3_nt: TGTGCCAGCGTGGCTGTTTTCCCCTCTGGAAACACCATATATTTT

d_call: TRBD2
v_call: TRBV7-2
clone_size: .
j_call: TRBJ2-4
cdr3_aa: CASSSGGTSGRAQNIQYF
cdr3_nt: TGTGCCAGCAGCTCAGGGGGGACTAGCGGGAGGGCCCAGAACATTCAGTACTTC

d_call: .
v_call: TRBV7-9
clone_size: once
j_call: TRBJ1-2
cdr3_aa: CASSPLIRRGYTF
cdr3_nt: TGTGCCAGCAGCCCCCTGATTAGGCGTGGCTACACCTTC

d_call: .
v_call: TRBV7-9
clone_size: .
j_call: TRBJ2-1
cdr3_aa: CASSLMSGPYNEQFF
cdr3_nt: TGTGCCAGCAGCTTAATGAGCGGCCCCTACAATGAGCAGTTCTTC

d_call: .
v_call: TRBV7-9
clone_size: .
j_call: TRBJ1-4
cdr3_aa: CASSLTGTINEKLFF
cdr3_nt: TGTGCCAGCAGCCTAACCGGGACAATTAATGAAAAACTGTTTTTT